This T cell receptor (beta chain) was sequenced in a study of PD-1 blockade in mismatch repair-deficient tumors. Findings and limits, study-wide: Tumor-resident clones, often undetectable pretreatment in blood, expanded then contracted after pembrolizumab.

In germline, CDR1 is SGHAT, CDR2 FQDESV (reference sequence). CDR3 length: 14 residues. V was shortened by 2 bases and J by 3 bases, with 10 bases between the two germline ends. Remarks on this clone: Its antigen is still unknown.

PCR or immunohistochemistry showed mismatch repair deficiency in every enrolled patient. The data were produced by immunoSEQ multiplex PCR, yet TCRdb's version contains in-frame clones alone and is incomplete. The table shows approximately 120,000 clones, with around 87% occurring only once. This sequence originates from an adult with mismatch repair-deficient cancer. J is TRBJ2-5 and V is TRBV11-1; a possible D gene is TRBD1 (6 bases). This sample comprised peripheral blood, obtained 44 weeks after starting pembrolizumab. CDR3 sequence (DNA): TGTGCCAGCAGCTTATACGGACAGAAAGAGACCCAGTACTTC. Encoded protein: CASSLYGQKETQYF.